One and the same sample provided the 3 T cell receptor beta chains below, sequenced in a study of blood T cell repertoires in COVID-19. Clones were sequenced by immunoSEQ multiplex PCR, and TCRdb holds only the in-frame ones, with some missing. Of under 150,000 clones detected, around four fifths appear once; the ten largest clones hold roughly 34%. The sequencing input was peripheral blood. These receptors all stem from a human donor in a cohort sampled during active COVID-19.

The chain employs TRBV6-5 and TRBJ1-5; D perhaps matches TRBD1 (5 bases). This CDR3 is 15 amino acids long. Per the germline V gene, CDR1 is MNHEY and CDR2 is SVGAGI. V was clipped by 8 bases and J by 0 bases, with 14 bases between them. The CDR3 DNA reads as TGTGCCAGCGGTCAGGGAACGTTTAGCAATCAGCCCCAGCATTTT. Its protein product is CASGQGTFSNQPQHF.

The chain is built from TRBV10-3 and TRBJ2-7, with TRBD2 identical over 7 bases. Germline CDR1 and CDR2: ENHRY and SYGVKD. J gave up 5 bases and V 6 bases, and 7 bases lay outside the gene matches. The length of the CDR3 is 13 residues. CDR3 coding DNA: TGTGCCATCAGCGGGGGGTTGGAGAACGAGCAGTACTTC. This translates into CAISGGLENEQYF.

The V and J genes are TRBV4-1 and TRBJ2-1; 7 bases align to TRBD1. The V gene end was trimmed by 0 bases and the J gene end by 6 bases; junction bases not matched to a gene: 5. The CDR3 totals 15 residues. Germline-derived CDR1 and CDR2 are MGHRA and YSYEKL. The CDR3 reads CASSQDPDRANEQFF. The CDR3 region has the DNA TGCGCCAGCAGCCAAGACCCTGACAGGGCCAATGAGCAGTTCTTC.